This TCR beta chain emerged from a study of cytomegalovirus exposure and HLA in healthy donors. Background on the study: One earlier analysis, a look at about 179 million T cells, found approximately 120 million unique TCR beta sequences.

The PCR used 60 Vbeta and 13 Jbeta primers. The repertoire was sequenced with immunoSEQ multiplex PCR; TCRdb's copy has only in-frame clones and lacks some. The table includes over 150,000 clones, around four fifths detected once. CDR1 and CDR2 from the germline V gene are SNHLY and FYNNEI. The CDR3 spans 13 residues. V was clipped by 7 bases and J by 7 bases, with 13 bases between them. Study results and limitations: A few of the chains that were CMV-associated were confirmed in vitro to be specific for CMV antigens.

To note about this clone: Its antigen remains unknown.

The chain recombines TRBV2 with TRBJ1-4; D possibly corresponds to TRBD1 (5 bases). The TCR was taken from a man over 45 in good health and CMV-seropositive. The specimen sequenced was PBMCs. CDR3 residues: CASTGGFGEKLFF. As DNA, the CDR3 is TGTGCCAGCACGGGGGGGTTCGGTGAAAAACTGTTTTTT.